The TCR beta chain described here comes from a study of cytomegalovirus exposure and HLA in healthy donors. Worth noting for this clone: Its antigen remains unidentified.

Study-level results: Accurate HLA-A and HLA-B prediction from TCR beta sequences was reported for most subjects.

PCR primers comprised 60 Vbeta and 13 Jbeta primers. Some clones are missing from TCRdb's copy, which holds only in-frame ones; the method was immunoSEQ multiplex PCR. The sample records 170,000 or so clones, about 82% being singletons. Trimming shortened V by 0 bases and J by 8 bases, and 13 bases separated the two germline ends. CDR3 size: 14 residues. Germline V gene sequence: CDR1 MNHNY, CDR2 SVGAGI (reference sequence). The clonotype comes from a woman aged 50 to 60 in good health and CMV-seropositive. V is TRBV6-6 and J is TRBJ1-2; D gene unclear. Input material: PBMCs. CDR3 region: CASSYSRSVEGYTF. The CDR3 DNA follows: TGTGCCAGCAGTTACTCGAGGAGTGTTGAAGGCTACACCTTC.